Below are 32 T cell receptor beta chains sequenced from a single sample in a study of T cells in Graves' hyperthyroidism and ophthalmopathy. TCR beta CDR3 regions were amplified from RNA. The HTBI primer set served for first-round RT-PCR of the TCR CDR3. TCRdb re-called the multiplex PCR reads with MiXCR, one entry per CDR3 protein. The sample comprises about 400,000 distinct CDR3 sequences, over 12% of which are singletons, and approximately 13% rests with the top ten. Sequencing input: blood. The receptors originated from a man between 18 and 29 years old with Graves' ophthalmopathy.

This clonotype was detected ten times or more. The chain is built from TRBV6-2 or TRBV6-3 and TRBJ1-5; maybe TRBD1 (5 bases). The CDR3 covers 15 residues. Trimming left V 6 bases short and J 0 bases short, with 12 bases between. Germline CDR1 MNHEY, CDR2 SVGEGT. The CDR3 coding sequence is TGTGCCAGCAGGTGGGACGGATATAGCAATCAGCCCCAGCATTTT. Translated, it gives CASRWDGYSNQPQHF.

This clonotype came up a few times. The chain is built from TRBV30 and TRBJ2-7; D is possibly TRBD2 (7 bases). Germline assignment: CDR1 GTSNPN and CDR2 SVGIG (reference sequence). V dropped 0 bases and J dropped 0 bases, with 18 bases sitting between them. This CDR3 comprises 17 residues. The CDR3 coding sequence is TGTGCCTGGAGTGTACCGGGGAGGGGGACGAGCTCCTACGAGCAGTACTTC. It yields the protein CAWSVPGRGTSSYEQYF.

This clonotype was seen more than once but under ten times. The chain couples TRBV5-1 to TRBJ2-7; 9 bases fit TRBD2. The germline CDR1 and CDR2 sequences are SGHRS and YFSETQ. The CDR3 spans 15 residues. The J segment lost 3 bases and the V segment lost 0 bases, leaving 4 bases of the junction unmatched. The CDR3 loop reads CASSLGRGGIYEQYF. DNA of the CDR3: TGCGCCAGCAGCTTGGGGCGGGGGGGCATCTACGAGCAGTACTTC. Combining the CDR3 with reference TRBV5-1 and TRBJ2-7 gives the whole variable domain KAGVTQTPRYLIKTRGQQVTLSCSPISGHRSVSWYQQTPGQGLQFLFEYFSETQRNKGNFPGRFSGRQFSNSRSEMNVSTLELGDSALYLCASSLGRGGIYEQYFGPGTRLTVT.

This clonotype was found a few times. CDR3 coding DNA: TGTGCCAGTAGTATATACGAGACAGGGGATCAGCCCCAGCATTTT. Translated, it gives CASSIYETGDQPQHF. The chain uses TRBV19 and TRBJ1-5; 8 nucleotides align to TRBD1. The J segment lost 5 bases and the V segment lost 2 bases, leaving 5 bases of the junction unmatched. This CDR3 comprises 15 residues. Per germline, CDR1 LNHDA and CDR2 SQIVND (reference sequence).

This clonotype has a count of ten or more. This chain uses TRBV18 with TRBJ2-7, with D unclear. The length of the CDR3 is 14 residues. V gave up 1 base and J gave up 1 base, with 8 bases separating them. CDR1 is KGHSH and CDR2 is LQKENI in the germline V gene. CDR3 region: CASSPQAGSYEQYF. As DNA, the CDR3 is TGTGCCAGCTCACCACAGGCCGGATCCTACGAGCAGTACTTC. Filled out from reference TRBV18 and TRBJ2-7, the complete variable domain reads NAGVMQNPRHLVRRRGQEARLRCSPMKGHSHVYWYRQLPEEGLKFMVYLQKENIIDESGMPKERFSAEFPKEGPSILRIQQVVRGDSAAYFCASSPQAGSYEQYFGPGTRLTVT.

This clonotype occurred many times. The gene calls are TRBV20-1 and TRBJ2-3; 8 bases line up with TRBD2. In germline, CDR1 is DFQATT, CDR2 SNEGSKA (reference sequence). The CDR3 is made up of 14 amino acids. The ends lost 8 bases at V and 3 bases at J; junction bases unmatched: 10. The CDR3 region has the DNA TGCAGTTCCCGGGTCGGGGGGGGTACAGATACGCAGTATTTT. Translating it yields CSSRVGGGTDTQYF.

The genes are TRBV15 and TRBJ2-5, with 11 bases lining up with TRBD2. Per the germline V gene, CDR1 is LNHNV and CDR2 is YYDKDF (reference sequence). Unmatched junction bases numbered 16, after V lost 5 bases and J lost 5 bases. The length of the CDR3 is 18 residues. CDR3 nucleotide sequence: TGTGCCACCAGCCGATCGTTGGGGTTAGCGGGAGGGCCCGAGACCCAGTACTTC. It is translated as CATSRSLGLAGGPETQYF.

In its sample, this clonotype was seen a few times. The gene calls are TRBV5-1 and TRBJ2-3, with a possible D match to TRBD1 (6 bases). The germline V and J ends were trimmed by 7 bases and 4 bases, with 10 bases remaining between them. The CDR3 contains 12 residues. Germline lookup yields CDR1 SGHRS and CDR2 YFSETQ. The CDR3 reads CASGAGADTQYF. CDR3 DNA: TGCGCCAGCGGGGCAGGGGCAGATACGCAGTATTTT.

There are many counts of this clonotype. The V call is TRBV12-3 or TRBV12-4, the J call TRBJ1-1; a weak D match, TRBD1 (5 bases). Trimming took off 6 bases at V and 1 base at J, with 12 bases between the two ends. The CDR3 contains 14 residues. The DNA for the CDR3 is TGTGCCAGCAGGGAGGCAGGGAAGAACACTGAAGCTTTCTTT. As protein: CASREAGKNTEAFF.

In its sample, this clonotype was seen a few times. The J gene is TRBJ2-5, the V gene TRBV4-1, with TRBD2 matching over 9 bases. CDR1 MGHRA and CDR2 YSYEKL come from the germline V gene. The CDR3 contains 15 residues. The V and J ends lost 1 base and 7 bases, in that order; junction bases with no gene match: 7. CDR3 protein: CASSQGAGGQRTQYF. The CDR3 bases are TGCGCCAGCAGCCAAGGGGCGGGGGGGCAGCGGACCCAGTACTTC.

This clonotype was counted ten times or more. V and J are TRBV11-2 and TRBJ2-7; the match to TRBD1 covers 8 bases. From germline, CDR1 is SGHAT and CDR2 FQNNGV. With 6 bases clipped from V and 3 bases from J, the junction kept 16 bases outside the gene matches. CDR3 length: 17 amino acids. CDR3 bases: TGTGCCAGCAGGCAACTACCCCGACAGGGGACGGACTACGAGCAGTACTTC. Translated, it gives CASRQLPRQGTDYEQYF.

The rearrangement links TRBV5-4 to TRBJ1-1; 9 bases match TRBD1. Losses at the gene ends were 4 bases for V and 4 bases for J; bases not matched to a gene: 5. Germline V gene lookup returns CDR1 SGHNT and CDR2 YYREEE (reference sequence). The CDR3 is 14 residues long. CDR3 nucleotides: TGTGCCAGCAGCGTTGGGACAGGGACCACTGAAGCTTTCTTT. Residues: CASSVGTGTTEAFF. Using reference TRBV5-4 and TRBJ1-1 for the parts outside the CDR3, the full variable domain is ETGVTQSPTHLIKTRGQQVTLRCSSQSGHNTVSWYQQALGQGPQFIFQYYREEENGRGNFPPRFSGLQFPNYSSELNVNALELDDSALYLCASSVGTGTTEAFFGQGTRLTVV.

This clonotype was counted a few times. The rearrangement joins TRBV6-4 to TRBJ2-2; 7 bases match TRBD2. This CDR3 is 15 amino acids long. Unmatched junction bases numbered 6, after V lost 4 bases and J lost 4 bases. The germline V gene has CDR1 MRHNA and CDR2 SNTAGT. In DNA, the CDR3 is TGTGCCAGCAGTGGATCTAGCGGCGGCACCGGGGAGCTGTTTTTT. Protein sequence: CASSGSSGGTGELFF.

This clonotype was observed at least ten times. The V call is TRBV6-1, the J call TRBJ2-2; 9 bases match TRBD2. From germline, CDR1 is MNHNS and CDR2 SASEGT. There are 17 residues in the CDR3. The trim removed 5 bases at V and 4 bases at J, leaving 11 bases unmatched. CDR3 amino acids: CASSYRLLAGVTGELFF. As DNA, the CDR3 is TGTGCCAGCAGTTACCGTCTTTTAGCGGGAGTCACCGGGGAGCTGTTTTTT.

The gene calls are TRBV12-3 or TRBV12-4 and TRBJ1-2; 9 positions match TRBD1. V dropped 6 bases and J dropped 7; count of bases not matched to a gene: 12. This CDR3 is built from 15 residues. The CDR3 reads CASSQAGGTGSGYTF. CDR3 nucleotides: TGTGCCAGCAGCCAAGCCGGGGGGACAGGGTCTGGCTACACCTTC.

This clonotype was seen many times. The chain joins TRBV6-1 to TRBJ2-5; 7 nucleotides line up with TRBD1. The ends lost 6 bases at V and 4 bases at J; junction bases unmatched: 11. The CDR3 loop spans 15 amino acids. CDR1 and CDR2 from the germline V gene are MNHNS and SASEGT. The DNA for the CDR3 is TGTGCCAGCAGCCACAGGGGCAAAGGGAGAGAGACCCAGTACTTC. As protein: CASSHRGKGRETQYF.

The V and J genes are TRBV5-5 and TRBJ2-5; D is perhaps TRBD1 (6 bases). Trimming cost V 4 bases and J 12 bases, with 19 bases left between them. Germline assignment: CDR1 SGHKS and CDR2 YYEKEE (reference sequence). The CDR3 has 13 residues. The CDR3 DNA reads TGTGCCAGCAGCACCACGACAGGAGGTCGGGAGTACTTC. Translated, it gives CASSTTTGGREYF.

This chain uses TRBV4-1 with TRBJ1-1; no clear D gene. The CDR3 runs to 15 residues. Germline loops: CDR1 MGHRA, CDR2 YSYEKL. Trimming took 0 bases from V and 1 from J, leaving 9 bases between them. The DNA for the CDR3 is TGCGCCAGCAGCCAAGATCTATTTGCGAACACTGAAGCTTTCTTT. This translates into CASSQDLFANTEAFF.

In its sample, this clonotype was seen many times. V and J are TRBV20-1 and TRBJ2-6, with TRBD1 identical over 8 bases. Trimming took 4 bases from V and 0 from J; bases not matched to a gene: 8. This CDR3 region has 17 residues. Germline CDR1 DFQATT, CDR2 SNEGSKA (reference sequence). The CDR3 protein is CSATGQGPVSGANVLTF. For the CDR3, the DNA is TGCAGTGCTACCGGACAGGGACCCGTCTCTGGGGCCAACGTCCTGACTTTC.

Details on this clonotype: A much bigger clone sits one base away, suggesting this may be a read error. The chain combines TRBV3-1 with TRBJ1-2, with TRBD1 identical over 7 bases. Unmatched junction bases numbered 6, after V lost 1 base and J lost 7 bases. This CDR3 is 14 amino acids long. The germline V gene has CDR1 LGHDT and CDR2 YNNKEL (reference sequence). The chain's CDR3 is CASSQVEGACGYTF. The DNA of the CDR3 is TGTGCCAGCAGCCAAGTTGAGGGGGCATGTGGCTACACCTTC. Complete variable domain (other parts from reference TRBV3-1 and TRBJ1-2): DTAVSQTPKYLVTQMGNDKSIKCEQNLGHDTMYWYKQDSKKFLKIMFSYNNKELIINETVPNRFSPKSPDKAHLNLHINSLELGDSAVYFCASSQVEGACGYTFGSGTRLTVV.

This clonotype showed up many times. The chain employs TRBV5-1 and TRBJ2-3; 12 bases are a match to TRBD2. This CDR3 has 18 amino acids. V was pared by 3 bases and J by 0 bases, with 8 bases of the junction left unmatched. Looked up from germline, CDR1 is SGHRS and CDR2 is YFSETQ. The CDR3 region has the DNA TGCGCCAGCAGCTGGGCCCCACTAGCGGGGGGCAGCACAGATACGCAGTATTTT. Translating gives CASSWAPLAGGSTDTQYF.

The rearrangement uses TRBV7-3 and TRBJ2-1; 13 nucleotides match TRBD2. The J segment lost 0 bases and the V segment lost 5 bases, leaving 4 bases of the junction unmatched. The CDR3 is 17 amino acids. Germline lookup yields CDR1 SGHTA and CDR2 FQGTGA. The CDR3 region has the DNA TGTGCCAGCAGCAACGGACTAGCGGGGGTCTCCTACAATGAGCAGTTCTTC. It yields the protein CASSNGLAGVSYNEQFF.

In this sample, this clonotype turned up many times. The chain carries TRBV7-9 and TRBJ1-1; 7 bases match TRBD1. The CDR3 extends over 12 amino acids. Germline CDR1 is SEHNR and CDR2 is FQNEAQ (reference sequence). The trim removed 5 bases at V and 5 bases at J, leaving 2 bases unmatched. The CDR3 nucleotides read TGTGCCAGCAGCGAGACAGGGACTGAAGCTTTCTTT. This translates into CASSETGTEAFF.

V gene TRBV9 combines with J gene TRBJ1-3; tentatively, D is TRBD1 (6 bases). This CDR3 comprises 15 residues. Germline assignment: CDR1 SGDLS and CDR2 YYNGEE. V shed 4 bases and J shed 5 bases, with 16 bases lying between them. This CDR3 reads CASSPGTPLRNTIYF. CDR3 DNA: TGTGCCAGCAGCCCCGGGACACCACTTCGAAACACCATATATTTT.

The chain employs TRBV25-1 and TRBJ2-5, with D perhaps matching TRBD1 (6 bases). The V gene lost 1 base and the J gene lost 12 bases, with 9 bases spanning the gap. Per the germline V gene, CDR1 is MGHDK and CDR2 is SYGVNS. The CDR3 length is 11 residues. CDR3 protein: CASSEFNREYF. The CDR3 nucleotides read TGTGCCAGCAGTGAATTTAACAGGGAGTACTTC.

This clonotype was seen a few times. The CDR3 spells CASSLFEGSPDTQYF. The CDR3 nucleotides read TGTGCCAGCAGTTTATTCGAGGGCAGTCCAGATACGCAGTATTTT. The chain uses TRBV27 and TRBJ2-3; tentative D call: TRBD2 (5 bases). V was pared by 1 base and J by 4 bases, with 12 bases between. This CDR3 spans 15 amino acids. Germline CDR1 MNHEY, CDR2 SMNVEV (reference sequence).

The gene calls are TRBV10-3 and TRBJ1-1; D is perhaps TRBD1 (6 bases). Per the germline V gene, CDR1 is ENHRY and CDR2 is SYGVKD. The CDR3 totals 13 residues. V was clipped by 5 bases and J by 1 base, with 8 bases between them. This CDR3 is CAISRTENTEAFF. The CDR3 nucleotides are TGTGCCATCAGTAGGACAGAGAACACTGAAGCTTTCTTT.

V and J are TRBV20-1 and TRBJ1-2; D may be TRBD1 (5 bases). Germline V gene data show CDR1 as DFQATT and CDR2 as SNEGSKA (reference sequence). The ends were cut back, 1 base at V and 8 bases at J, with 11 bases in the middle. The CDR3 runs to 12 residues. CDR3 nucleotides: TGCAGTGCTAGAGTGGGGGAGGGCGGCTACACCTTC. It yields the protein CSARVGEGGYTF.

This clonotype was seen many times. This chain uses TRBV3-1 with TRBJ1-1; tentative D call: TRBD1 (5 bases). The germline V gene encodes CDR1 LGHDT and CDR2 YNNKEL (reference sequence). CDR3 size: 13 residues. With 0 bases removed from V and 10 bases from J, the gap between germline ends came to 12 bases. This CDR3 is CASSQDGGAGAFF. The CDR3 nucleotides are TGTGCCAGCAGCCAAGATGGGGGAGCGGGAGCTTTCTTT.

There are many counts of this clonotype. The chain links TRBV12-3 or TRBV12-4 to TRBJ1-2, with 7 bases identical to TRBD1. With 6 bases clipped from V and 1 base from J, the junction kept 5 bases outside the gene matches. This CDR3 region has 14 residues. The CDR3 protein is CASSQGQLNYGYTF. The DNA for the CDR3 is TGTGCCAGCAGCCAGGGACAGCTTAACTATGGCTACACCTTC.

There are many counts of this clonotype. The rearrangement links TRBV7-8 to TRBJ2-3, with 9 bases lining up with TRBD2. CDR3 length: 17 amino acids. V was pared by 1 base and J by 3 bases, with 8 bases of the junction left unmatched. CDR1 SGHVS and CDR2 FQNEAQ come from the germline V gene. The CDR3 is CASSLVFEREVTDTQYF. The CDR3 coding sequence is TGTGCCAGCAGCTTAGTGTTTGAGCGGGAGGTTACAGATACGCAGTATTTT.

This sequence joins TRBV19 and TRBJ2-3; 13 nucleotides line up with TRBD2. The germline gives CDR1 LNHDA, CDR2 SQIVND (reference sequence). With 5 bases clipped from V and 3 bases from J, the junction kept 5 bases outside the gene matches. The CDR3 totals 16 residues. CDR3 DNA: TGTGCCAGTAGTGGAGCGACTAGCGGGAGGACAGATACGCAGTATTTT. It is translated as CASSGATSGRTDTQYF.